This TCR beta chain was observed in a study of T cell repertoires in cytomegalovirus infection. Whole-study results and caveats: CMV carriers having the relevant HLA were flagged by cumulative public TCR beta family frequency. CMV-specific HLA-C-restricted TCR beta clonotypes dominated the ex vivo response.

This clonotype was counted ten times or more. Its matching antigen is unknown. TCRdb fed the reads into MiXCR, producing one record per CDR3 protein. Of some 800,000 distinct CDR3 sequences detected, around a third appear once; the ten largest clones hold 9.5% to 15%. The CDR3 loop spans 14 amino acids. Germline V gene data show CDR1 as SGHTA and CDR2 as FQGNSA. The V end lost 1 base, the J end lost 7 bases, and 10 bases lay between the germline ends. The material sequenced was cultured CD8+ T cells from PBMCs, taken from culture after CMV antigen stimulation. This receptor was taken from a human donor in good health (CMV status not recorded). Some clones in this sample may be carry-over from other donors' samples. The chain carries TRBV7-2 and TRBJ2-2; possible D gene TRBD1, 6 bases. CDR3: CASSLDRVSGELFF. The CDR3 DNA follows: TGTGCCAGCAGCTTAGACAGGGTTAGCGGGGAGCTGTTTTTT.